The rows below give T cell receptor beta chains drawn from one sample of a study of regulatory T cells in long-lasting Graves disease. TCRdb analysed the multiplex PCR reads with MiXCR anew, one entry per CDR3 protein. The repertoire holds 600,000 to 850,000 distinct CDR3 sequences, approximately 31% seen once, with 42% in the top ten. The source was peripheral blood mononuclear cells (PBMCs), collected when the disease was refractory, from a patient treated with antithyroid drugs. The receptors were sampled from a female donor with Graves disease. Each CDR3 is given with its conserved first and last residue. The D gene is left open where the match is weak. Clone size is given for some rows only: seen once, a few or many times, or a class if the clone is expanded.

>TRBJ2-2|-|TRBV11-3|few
TGTGCCAGCAGCTTACAGGGTTACACCGGGGAGCTGTTTTTT
CASSLQGYTGELFF
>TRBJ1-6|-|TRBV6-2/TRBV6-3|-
TGTGCCAGCAGTTACTCGAAAGGGGGCTCCTATAATTCACCCCTCCACTTT
CASSYSKGGSYNSPLHF
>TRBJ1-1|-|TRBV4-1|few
TGCGCCAGCAGCCAAGATCTGAGAGGGTTCGAAGCTTTCTTT
CASSQDLRGFEAFF
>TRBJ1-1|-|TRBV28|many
TGTGCCAGCAGTTCCTATACAGGGCTGCAAGCTTTCTTT
CASSSYTGLQAFF
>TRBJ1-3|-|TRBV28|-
TGTGCCAGCAGTCACTTCCTTTCTGGAAACACCATATATTTT
CASSHFLSGNTIYF
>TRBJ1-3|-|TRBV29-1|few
TGCAGCGTTGAAGATCGAAAAGTCTCTGGAAACACCATATATTTT
CSVEDRKVSGNTIYF
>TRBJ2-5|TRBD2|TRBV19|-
TGTGCCAGTAGTCGGGAGGAGCGGAAGACCCAGTACTTC
CASSREERKTQYF
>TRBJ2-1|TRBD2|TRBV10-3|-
TGTGCCATCAGTGAGTCGCCCCCGACTAGCGGGAGGTCTCTGTATGAGCAGTTCTTC
CAISESPPTSGRSLYEQFF
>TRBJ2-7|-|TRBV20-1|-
TGCAGTGCTAGAGATCGGGCTGGCTGGGACGAGCAGTACTTC
CSARDRAGWDEQYF
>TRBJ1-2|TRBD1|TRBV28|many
TGTGCCAGCAGGATTTCAGGGGGCGGCGGCTACACCTTC
CASRISGGGGYTF
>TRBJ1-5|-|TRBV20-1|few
TGCAGTGCTCCGGGGCATGGTAGCACTCAGCCCCAGCATTTT
CSAPGHGSTQPQHF
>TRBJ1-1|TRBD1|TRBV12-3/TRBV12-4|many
TGTGCCAGCAGTCCGGGACAGTTCGCTGAAGCTTTCTTT
CASSPGQFAEAFF
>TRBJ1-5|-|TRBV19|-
TGTGCCAGTAGTATCCTAGGAGGGCCGGGCAATCAGCCCCAGCATTTT
CASSILGGPGNQPQHF
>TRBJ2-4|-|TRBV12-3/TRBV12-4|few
TGTGCCAGCAGTTTAACCAGGGTGTCGACCAAAAACATTCAGTACTTC
CASSLTRVSTKNIQYF
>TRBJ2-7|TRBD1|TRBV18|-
TGTGCCAGCAGCCCGTTAGGACAGGGGGCCTACGAGCAGTACTTC
CASSPLGQGAYEQYF
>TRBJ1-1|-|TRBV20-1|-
TGCAGTGCTGTCGACCAGGGCGCCGAAGCTTTCTTT
CSAVDQGAEAFF
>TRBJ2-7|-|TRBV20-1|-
TGCAGTGTCACTACGCGGGGTGGGTCCTACGAGCAGTACTTC
CSVTTRGGSYEQYF
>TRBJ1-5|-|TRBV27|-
TGTGCCAGCAGTTCTGGGGGCGTTCAGCCCCAGCATTTT
CASSSGGVQPQHF
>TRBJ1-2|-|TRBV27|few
TGTGCCAGCAGTTCAGGACGGGGTTTGGCTTATGGCTACACCTTC
CASSSGRGLAYGYTF
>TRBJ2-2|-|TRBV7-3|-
TGTGCCAGCAGCTTACAGGCGTCTGCCACCGGGGAGCTGTTTTTT
CASSLQASATGELFF
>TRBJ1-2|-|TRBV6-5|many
TGTGCCAGCAGTTACTCCGGCAGTCCAAACTATGGCTACACCTTC
CASSYSGSPNYGYTF
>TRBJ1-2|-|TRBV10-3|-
TGTGCCATCAGTGTTCAACAGGGCTATGGCTACACCTTC
CAISVQQGYGYTF
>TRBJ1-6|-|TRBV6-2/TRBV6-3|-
TGTGCCAGCAGCTCCGTCCGAGATAATTCACCCCTCCACTTT
CASSSVRDNSPLHF
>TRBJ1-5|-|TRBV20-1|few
TGCAGTGCTAATCAGGTTAACGGGCAGCCCCAGCATTTT
CSANQVNGQPQHF
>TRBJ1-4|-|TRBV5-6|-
TGTGCCAGCAGCTCGGACACCTCAACTAATGAAAAACTGTTTTTT
CASSSDTSTNEKLFF
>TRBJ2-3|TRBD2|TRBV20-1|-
TGCAGTGCTAGAAGGGGCGGGAGGAGGGATACGCAGTATTTT
CSARRGGRRDTQYF
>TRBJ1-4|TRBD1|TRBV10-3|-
TGTGCCATCAGTGAGAGTCAGGGGGCGGGTGAAAAACTGTTTTTT
CAISESQGAGEKLFF
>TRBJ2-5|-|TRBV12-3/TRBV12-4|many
TGTGCCAGCAGCTTAAAGGGGGAGACCCAGTACTTC
CASSLKGETQYF
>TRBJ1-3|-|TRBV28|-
TGTGCCAGCAGTGCCGCCTCTATCGGTGGAAACACCATATATTTT
CASSAASIGGNTIYF
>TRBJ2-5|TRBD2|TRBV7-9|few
TGTGCCAGCAGCTTACTCGAGAGATTAGCGGGGACTGAGACCCAGTACTTC
CASSLLERLAGTETQYF
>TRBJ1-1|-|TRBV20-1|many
TGCAGTGCTAGAGCCGCTATGAACACTGAAGCTTTCTTT
CSARAAMNTEAFF
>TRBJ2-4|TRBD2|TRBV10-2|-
TGCGCCAGCAGTGAGGGACTAGCGGGAGGAGAAAACATTCAGTACTTC
CASSEGLAGGENIQYF
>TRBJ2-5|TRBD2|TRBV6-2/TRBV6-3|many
TGTGCCAGCAGTGAAGGAGGGACGGGAGGGACCCAGTACTTC
CASSEGGTGGTQYF
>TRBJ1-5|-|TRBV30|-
TGTGCCTGGAGTGTACGCGTTGGATCACGTGGCAATCAGCCCCAGCATTTT
CAWSVRVGSRGNQPQHF
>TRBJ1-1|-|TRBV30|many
TGTGCCTGGACCACAGGTGTTCAGAACACTGAAGCTTTCTTT
CAWTTGVQNTEAFF
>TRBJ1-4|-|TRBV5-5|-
TGTGCCAGCAGCCCTGGGACGGTGGAGAATGAAAAACTGTTTTTT
CASSPGTVENEKLFF
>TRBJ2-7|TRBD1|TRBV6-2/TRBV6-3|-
TGCGCCAGCAGTGATAGGACAGGTTACGAGCAGTACTTC
CASSDRTGYEQYF
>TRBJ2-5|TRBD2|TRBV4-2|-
TGTGCCAGCAGCCGGCTTACTAGCGGTCAAGAGACCCAGTACTTC
CASSRLTSGQETQYF
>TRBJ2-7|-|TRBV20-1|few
TGCAGTGCTAGAGATATGGGGGAGCAGTACTTC
CSARDMGEQYF
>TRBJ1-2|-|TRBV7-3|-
TGTGCCAGCAGCTTACGGGCAGGAGTTGGCTACACCTTC
CASSLRAGVGYTF
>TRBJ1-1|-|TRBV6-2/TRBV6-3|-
TGTGCCAGCATGAGAGGGACCAGAGGCACTGAAGCTTTCTTT
CASMRGTRGTEAFF
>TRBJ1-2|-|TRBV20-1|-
TGCAGTGTCGGGAGGGTAGCCACAAACTATGGCTACACCTTC
CSVGRVATNYGYTF
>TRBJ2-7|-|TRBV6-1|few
TGTGCCAGCAGACCCCTCGGGGGGCCTAGCTCCTACGAGCAGTACTTC
CASRPLGGPSSYEQYF
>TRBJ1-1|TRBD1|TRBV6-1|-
TGTGCCAGCAGTGAAGCGGGGACAGGGAACACTGAAGCTTTCTTT
CASSEAGTGNTEAFF
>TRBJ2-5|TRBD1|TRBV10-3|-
TGTGCCATCAGGACCGGACAGGGGCAAGAGACCCAGTACTTC
CAIRTGQGQETQYF
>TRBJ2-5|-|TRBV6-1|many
TGTGCCAGCAGATATCTCGCGGACCAAGAGACCCAGTACTTC
CASRYLADQETQYF
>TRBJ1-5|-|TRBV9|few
TGTGCCAGCAGTCGTAGGGCAGGGTTCAATCAGCCCCAGCATTTT
CASSRRAGFNQPQHF
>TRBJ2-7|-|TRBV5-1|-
TGCGCCAGCAGCTTTAAGGGTATCTACGAGCAGTACTTC
CASSFKGIYEQYF
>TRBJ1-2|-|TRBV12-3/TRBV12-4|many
TGTGCCAGCAGTTTATGGGGGCCCACTAACTATGGCTACACCTTC
CASSLWGPTNYGYTF
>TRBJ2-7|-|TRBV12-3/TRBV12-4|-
TGTGCCAGCAGTTTAGGAATCAGGAGTTCTTCCTACGAGCAGTACTTC
CASSLGIRSSSYEQYF
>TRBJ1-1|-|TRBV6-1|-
TGTGCCAGCAGCCGGGACACTCCTGAAGCTTTCTTT
CASSRDTPEAFF
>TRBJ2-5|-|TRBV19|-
TGTGCCAGTAGTGAACAGGCTCCTGGGGAGACCCAGTACTTC
CASSEQAPGETQYF
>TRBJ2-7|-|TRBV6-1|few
TGTGCCAGCAGCAGGGGTGCGGGCTCCTACGAGCAGTACTTC
CASSRGAGSYEQYF
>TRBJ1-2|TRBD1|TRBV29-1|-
TGCAGCGCCAAGACAGGGGACTATGGCTACACCTTC
CSAKTGDYGYTF